This record covers a single T cell receptor (beta chain). This clone appeared a single time. It lacks a known antigen. No quality values exist for individual bases; no much larger clone is one base distant. There are 15 amino acids in the CDR3, from cysteine to phenylalanine inclusive. The CDR3 DNA has 45 bases and is translated from base 1. CDR1 and CDR2, per the germline V gene, are MNHEY and SVGAGI. The V end gives up 6 bases and the J end 3 bases, leaving 6 bases in the junction not matched to a gene. This record belongs to a study of shared clonotypes between healthy human individuals (dated by TCRdb to about 2020). Regarding the complete study: The cohort comprised a couple of women and three men aged 18 to 49 years. Per donor, three plates each were used for CD4 naive and CD4 memory, two for CD8 naive, and one for CD8 memory. Blood TCR repertoires of several healthy adults were deeply sequenced to estimate repertoire size and the extent of clonotype sharing between individuals. Different laboratories and diverse techniques were used to prepare libraries and sequence TCR repertoires, to increase sequencing depth and limit assay-specific biases. Each donor's leukapheresis produced roughly between about 0.8 and 10 billion PBMCs. The paper's findings and limits, for the study overall: The small number of donors limited the genetic and exposure-history diversity represented. Higher generation probabilities were observed for clonotypes shared by all four sorted-subset donors than for non-shared clonotypes. Estimated clonotype richness was generally larger for naive than for memory subsets. Based on pairwise subsampling, the degree of clonotype sharing among donors was expected to be affected by sequencing depth. About 5% of naive CD4, around 3.5% of naive CD8, 2% to 2.5% of memory CD4, and about 0.4% of memory CD8 clonotypes were shared across several donors. Even with the large sequencing depth, rarefaction of the sorted-subset datasets indicated that sequencing was incomplete. Sampling was restricted to blood, and TCR repertoires in tissue are likely to differ from TCR repertoires in blood.

Using the deep immunoSEQ assay, multiplex PCR amplified TCR CDR3 regions from genomic DNA. Extracted genomic DNA from each cell subset was distributed evenly across all wells of several immunoSEQ 96-well plates, and each plate was treated as a replicate. For sorted subsets, each replicate PCR was loaded with approximately 0.2 ug genomic DNA, equivalent to some 27,000 T cell genomes. Purified libraries were quantified with a Qubit 3.0 fluorometer, sized on a Bioanalyzer 2100, and re-quantified with the KAPA Library Quantification kit. Every immunoSEQ 96-well plate was sequenced on a separate single-read 150-cycle Illumina NextSeq 550 flow cell. In the paper's pipeline: Because the immunoSEQ output included only junctional sequences and no quality scores, the filtering could not be the same as the filtering used for full-length reads. To assign V/J genes and CDR3, sequences were annotated using PyIR, a Python wrapper for IgBLAST v1.9, with IMGT germline references. Any read was removed if the V/J assignment was weak (E-value above 1e-6), the CDR3 was missing, or the read contained stop codons, out-of-frame junctions, or ambiguous translated residues. V3J clonotypes were defined by identical inferred V gene, J gene, and CDR3 amino acid sequence. To compute the percentage overlap between repertoires, the number of shared unique clonotypes was divided by the size of the smaller repertoire. Richness of each repertoire was evaluated using RTK rarefaction, the Chao1 estimator, and Recon v2.1 estimates of unobserved clonotypes. For all TCRbeta clonotypes obtained by the gDNA method from a few donors, generation probabilities were computed with OLGA. The immuneACCESS repertoire file appears here via TCRdb, limited to in-frame rearrangements. These files lack a portion of the clones; in checked studies, under half of the deficit traces to unresolved V genes, and the cause of the others is not known. V and J calls and clone size are as listed in that table; D and trimming were resolved from the DNA. In all, the sample holds more than 600,000 clones, and about 91% of those were seen once. About a quarter of the sample is in the top ten clones.

CD8 naive samples were CD45RO-negative cells positively selected for CCR7, giving a CD45RA+CCR7+ population that excluded TemRA cells. The donors were healthy, HIV-negative adults with no recently reported acute infections or vaccinations. Every donor was a Caucasian adult living in Nashville, Tennessee, USA. After blood collection by leukapheresis, PBMCs were isolated using Ficoll-Histopaque density gradient centrifugation and then cryopreserved in the vapor phase of liquid nitrogen. Analytical flow cytometry was used to check the purity and quantity of each magnetically sorted T cell population. From each sorted fraction, genomic DNA was isolated and quantified by UV absorbance on a Nanodrop 2000c.

The receptor chain draws on TRBV6-5 and TRBJ2-7; TRBD2 matches 12 bases in the middle. Source material: naive CD8+ T cells sorted from blood. This specimen's cell subset or site label, per the study, means: CD45RA+CCR7+. The clonotype was recovered from a man younger than 40 in good health. In nucleotide form, the sequence is TGTGCCAGCAGCCAAGGACTAGCGGGATACTACGAGCAGTACTTC. It specifies CASSQGLAGYYEQYF.